The 17 T cell receptor beta chains below all came from one sample that was sequenced in a study of CD8 T cells in ankylosing spondylitis. TCRdb re-derived calls from the 5' RACE reads in MiXCR, one entry per CDR3 protein. The sample includes 220,000 or so distinct CDR3 sequences, 10% to 13% of them seen just once. Sequencing was carried out using blood, either unsorted or a sorted T cell fraction (not recorded which). These receptors came from a male donor with ankylosing spondylitis or in good health (not recorded which).

This clonotype showed up many times. The chain employs TRBV18 and TRBJ2-2; no firm D call. Germline loops: CDR1 KGHSH, CDR2 LQKENI. The CDR3 is 14 amino acids. Trimming removed 2 bases at V and 6 bases at J, with 10 bases between. The chain's CDR3 is CASSPSSGPGELFF. In DNA, the CDR3 is TGTGCCAGCTCACCAAGTTCCGGGCCCGGGGAGCTGTTTTTT.

The genes are TRBV4-2 and TRBJ2-5, with D possibly TRBD1 on 6 matching bases. This CDR3 is 15 amino acids long. With 4 bases removed from V and 2 bases from J, the gap between germline ends came to 14 bases. Germline CDR1 and CDR2: LGHNA and YNFKEQ. DNA for the CDR3: TGTGCCAGCAGCCCTAACCGGGACACTCAAGAGACCCAGTACTTC. Protein product: CASSPNRDTQETQYF.

The chain couples TRBV24-1 to TRBJ2-3; TRBD2 is a possible D gene (7 bases). V lost 3 bases and J 2 bases, leaving 11 bases between the germline ends. The CDR3 is 15 residues long. CDR1 KGHDR and CDR2 SFDVKD come from the germline V gene. The CDR3 sequence is CATSDRGANTDTQYF. The CDR3 region has the DNA TGTGCCACCAGTGATCGGGGGGCGAACACAGATACGCAGTATTTT.

This clonotype was found many times. The genes are TRBV9 and TRBJ2-7; TRBD2 matches at 7 bases. The CDR3 is 14 residues long. V was clipped by 3 bases and J by 4 bases; unmatched bases: 7. Per the germline V gene, CDR1 is SGDLS and CDR2 is YYNGEE. CDR3 DNA sequence: TGTGCCAGCAGCGGGAGCGGGGTAGGATACGAGCAGTACTTC. Translation: CASSGSGVGYEQYF.

This clonotype was detected many times. The J gene is TRBJ2-2, the V gene TRBV29-1; 9 positions match TRBD1. The germline gives CDR1 SQVTM, CDR2 ANQGSEA. V was pared by 6 bases and J by 7 bases, with 6 bases of the junction left unmatched. The CDR3 is 13 residues long. CDR3 region: CSVGTGGNGELFF. The DNA of the CDR3 is TGCAGCGTCGGTACAGGGGGCAACGGGGAGCTGTTTTTT.

The genes are TRBV20-1 and TRBJ2-5; the match to TRBD2 covers 8 bases. The junction had 8 bases not matched to a gene; V was cut back by 6 bases and J by 5 bases. The CDR3 has 13 residues. CDR1 DFQATT and CDR2 SNEGSKA come from the germline V gene (reference sequence). CDR3 nucleotides: TGCAGTGCGCCGGCTAGCGGGTGGGAGACCCAGTACTTC. Its translation: CSAPASGWETQYF.

This clonotype was seen repeatedly, ten times or more. The chain recombines TRBV20-1 with TRBJ2-1; 9 bases line up with TRBD2. Trimming removed 2 bases from V and 9 bases from J; junction bases left unmatched: 8. CDR3 length: 14 amino acids. The germline V gene encodes CDR1 DFQATT and CDR2 SNEGSKA (reference sequence). CDR3 loop: CSARFLAGTGEQFF. In nucleotides, the CDR3 is TGCAGTGCTAGATTCCTAGCGGGGACGGGTGAGCAGTTCTTC.

This chain links TRBV20-1 with TRBJ1-5; D may be TRBD1 (6 bases). Germline V lookup: CDR1 DFQATT, CDR2 SNEGSKA (reference sequence). CDR3 length: 15 residues. V lost 5 bases, J lost 7 bases, and 21 bases lay in between. CDR3 in amino acids: CSAVPPRTEGQPQHF. CDR3 bases: TGCAGTGCTGTCCCACCGCGGACAGAGGGCCAGCCCCAGCATTTT.

This clonotype was counted many times. The chain joins TRBV20-1 to TRBJ2-7; D might be TRBD1 (5 bases). Germline V lookup: CDR1 DFQATT, CDR2 SNEGSKA (reference sequence). The CDR3 loop spans 12 amino acids. With 4 bases removed from V and 3 bases from J, the gap between germline ends came to 10 bases. The CDR3 sequence is CSAITTGYEQYF. In DNA form, the CDR3 reads TGCAGTGCTATAACAACAGGCTACGAGCAGTACTTC.

This clonotype was observed at least ten times. The V and J genes are TRBV5-1 and TRBJ2-1; 9 positions match TRBD1. Per the germline V gene, CDR1 is SGHRS and CDR2 is YFSETQ. The V segment lost 6 bases and the J segment 4 bases; nucleotides outside the gene matches: 8. The CDR3 is made up of 15 amino acids. CDR3 loop: CASNIPGQGYNEQFF. The CDR3 DNA reads as TGCGCCAGCAACATACCGGGACAGGGATACAATGAGCAGTTCTTC.

The table lists this clonotype with a few counts. The genes are TRBV5-1 and TRBJ1-2; D is unclear. V lost 4 bases to trimming and J lost 2 bases, with 6 bases between them. This CDR3 contains 12 residues. Germline lookup yields CDR1 SGHRS and CDR2 YFSETQ. CDR3 in DNA: TGCGCCAGCAGCCTTGACAACTATGGCTACACCTTC. Its translation is CASSLDNYGYTF.

This clonotype appeared many times. The rearrangement joins TRBV20-1 to TRBJ2-7; no clear D. V gave up 4 bases and J gave up 3 bases, with 7 bases separating them. The CDR3 runs 11 residues. Germline V lookup: CDR1 DFQATT, CDR2 SNEGSKA (reference sequence). This chain's CDR3 is CSAKGIYEQYF. The CDR3 region has the DNA TGCAGTGCTAAAGGAATCTACGAGCAGTACTTC.

This clonotype was recorded many times. CDR3 region: CASSGQGDGELFF. The CDR3 DNA reads TGCGCCAGCAGTGGACAGGGGGACGGGGAGCTGTTTTTT. The chain combines TRBV5-1 with TRBJ2-2, with TRBD1 identical over 10 bases. The germline CDR1 and CDR2 sequences are SGHRS and YFSETQ. V dropped 5 bases and J dropped 7; count of bases not matched to a gene: 2. The CDR3 extends over 13 amino acids.

This clonotype was seen at least ten times. The rearrangement links TRBV12-3 or TRBV12-4 to TRBJ2-1; TRBD2 agrees at 8 bases. V shed 4 bases, J shed 4 bases, and the junction held 6 bases outside the gene matches. The CDR3 has 15 amino acids. In nucleotides, the CDR3 is TGTGCCAGCAGTTCTGTAGCGGGGATTTACAATGAGCAGTTCTTC. It yields the protein CASSSVAGIYNEQFF.

This clonotype was picked up many times. This rearrangement joins TRBV3-1 to TRBJ1-1; TRBD1 might be the D (6 bases). The CDR3 spans 14 residues. CDR1 is LGHDT, CDR2 YNNKEL, per germline (reference sequence). V was trimmed by 8 bases and J by 4 bases, leaving 17 bases between them. In DNA, the CDR3 is TGTGCCAGCCAAGGTCTACAGGGATTCACTGAAGCTTTCTTT. This codes for CASQGLQGFTEAFF. Complete variable domain (other parts from reference TRBV3-1 and TRBJ1-1): DTAVSQTPKYLVTQMGNDKSIKCEQNLGHDTMYWYKQDSKKFLKIMFSYNNKELIINETVPNRFSPKSPDKAHLNLHINSLELGDSAVYFCASQGLQGFTEAFFGQGTRLTVV.

In its sample, this clonotype was seen many times. The rearrangement links TRBV12-3 or TRBV12-4 to TRBJ2-7, with 8 bases lining up with TRBD1. After removal of 6 bases from V and 3 bases from J, the junction contained 7 bases not matched to a gene. The length of the CDR3 is 14 residues. The CDR3, as DNA: TGTGCCAGCAGCCGGACAGGGATTGACTACGAGCAGTACTTC. It translates to CASSRTGIDYEQYF.

This clonotype was counted at least ten times. This rearrangement joins TRBV5-1 to TRBJ1-1; 10 bases align to TRBD1. With 4 bases clipped from V and 5 bases from J, the junction kept 11 bases outside the gene matches. The CDR3 contains 16 residues. The germline gives CDR1 SGHRS, CDR2 YFSETQ. The CDR3 sequence is CASSLSRDRGSTEAFF. The CDR3 DNA sequence: TGCGCCAGCAGCCTCTCCCGGGACAGGGGTTCAACTGAAGCTTTCTTT.